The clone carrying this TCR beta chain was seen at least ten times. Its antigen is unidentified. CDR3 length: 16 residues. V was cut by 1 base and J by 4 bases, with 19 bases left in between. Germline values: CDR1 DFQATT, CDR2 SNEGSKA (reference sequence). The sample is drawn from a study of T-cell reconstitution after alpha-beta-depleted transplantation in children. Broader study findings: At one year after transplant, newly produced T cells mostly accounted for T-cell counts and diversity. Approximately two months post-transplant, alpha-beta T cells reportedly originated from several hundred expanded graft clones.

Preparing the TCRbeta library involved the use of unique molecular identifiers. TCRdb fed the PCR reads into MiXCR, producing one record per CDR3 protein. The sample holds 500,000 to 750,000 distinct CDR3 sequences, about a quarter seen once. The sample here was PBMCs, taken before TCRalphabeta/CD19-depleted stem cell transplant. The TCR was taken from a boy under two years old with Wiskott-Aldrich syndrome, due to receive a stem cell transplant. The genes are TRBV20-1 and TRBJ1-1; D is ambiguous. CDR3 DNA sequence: TGCAGTGCTAGAGTCGGTGTGATGGGTTTCGGCACTGAAGCTTTCTTT. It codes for CSARVGVMGFGTEAFF.